What follows are 30 T cell receptor beta chains derived from one specimen sequenced in a study of CD8+ T cells in alopecia areata. Reverse transcribed after extraction, RNA yielded cDNA as the sequencing template. Repertoires were generated with immunoSEQ multiplex PCR, while TCRdb's copy carries only in-frame clones and drops some. The table has 190,000 or so clones, about 60% seen once. Treatment described: oral pan-JAK inhibitor, 5-10 mg twice daily. The material sequenced was CD8+ T cells sorted from blood, taken at week 24, from a patient treated with tofacitinib. Every receptor here comes from a human donor with alopecia areata.

This chain joins TRBV9 and TRBJ2-1; no reliable D call. The CDR3 extends over 10 amino acids. Germline V gene sequence: CDR1 SGDLS, CDR2 YYNGEE. V shed 4 bases and J shed 8 bases, with 4 bases lying between them. The CDR3 reads CASSPHEQFF. In DNA, the CDR3 is TGTGCCAGCAGCCCACATGAGCAGTTCTTC.

This clone was observed a handful of times. The V call is TRBV2, the J call TRBJ2-3; D perhaps matches TRBD2 (7 bases). The CDR3 extends over 17 amino acids. Between the trimmed V and J ends, which lost 1 base and 3 bases, there was a span of 17 bases. Germline V lookup: CDR1 SNHLY, CDR2 FYNNEI. CDR3 bases: TGTGCCAGCAGTGAAGTACTCCTTGGGGGGGCAACAGATACGCAGTATTTT. Its protein product is CASSEVLLGGATDTQYF.

The V call is TRBV27, the J call TRBJ2-7; D possibly corresponds to TRBD1 (6 bases). The CDR3 spans 15 residues. The germline V gene has CDR1 MNHEY and CDR2 SMNVEV (reference sequence). Trimming took off 6 bases at V and 6 bases at J, with 21 bases between the two ends. The CDR3 reads CASSPGHGSLGEQYF. CDR3 nucleotide sequence: TGTGCCAGCAGCCCGGGACACGGATCGTTGGGCGAGCAGTACTTC.

This clone was counted between two and nine times. The V and J genes are TRBV13 and TRBJ1-2, with D hard to call. This CDR3 contains 13 residues. V was shortened by 4 bases and J by 7 bases, with 13 bases between the two germline ends. Germline V gene sequence: CDR1 PRHDT, CDR2 FYEKMQ (reference sequence). Here the CDR3 reads CASSYSQVGGYTF. The CDR3 DNA follows: TGTGCCAGCAGCTATTCCCAGGTTGGTGGCTACACCTTC.

The gene calls are TRBV7-9 and TRBJ2-1; D remains unclear. Germline V CDR1 and CDR2: SEHNR, FQNEAQ (reference sequence). The CDR3 totals 12 residues. Deletions cut 1 base from V and 15 bases from J, with 13 bases between. In nucleotides, the CDR3 is TGTGCCAGCAGCTTAGTCCCCCTGAGTCCGTTCTTC. Its protein is CASSLVPLSPFF.

This chain joins TRBV9 and TRBJ1-2; the D gene is possibly TRBD1 (6 bases). Germline CDR1 is SGDLS and CDR2 is YYNGEE. Trimming removed 4 bases from V and 4 bases from J, with 14 bases in between. The CDR3 contains 14 residues. For the CDR3, the DNA is TGTGCCAGCAGCCCACGGACAGCCAGCTATGGCTACACCTTC. This sequence encodes CASSPRTASYGYTF.

This chain connects TRBV6-1 to TRBJ2-5; D gene uncertain. V was pared by 1 base and J by 2 bases, with 8 bases between. The CDR3 is made up of 14 amino acids. CDR1 is MNHNS, CDR2 SASEGT, per germline. DNA for the CDR3: TGTGCCAGCAGTGAAGTTCTTCCGCAAGAGACCCAGTACTTC. This translates into CASSEVLPQETQYF.

This clone appeared a single time. The chain links TRBV5-6 to TRBJ2-7; D could derive from TRBD1 or TRBD2 (6 bases each). Germline assignment: CDR1 SGHDT and CDR2 YYEEEE. V was trimmed by 3 bases and J by 5 bases, leaving 18 bases between them. The CDR3 has 15 residues. CDR3 amino acids: CASSWRGQGRDEQYF. CDR3 DNA sequence: TGTGCCAGCAGCTGGCGGGGTCAGGGGCGTGACGAGCAGTACTTC.

This chain connects TRBV27 to TRBJ1-5; a weak D match, TRBD1 (6 bases). This CDR3 comprises 14 residues. V gave up 1 base and J gave up 5 bases, with 9 bases separating them. In germline, CDR1 is MNHEY, CDR2 SMNVEV (reference sequence). CDR3 sequence (DNA): TGTGCCAGCAGTTTATGGGGGCCCCATCAGCCCCAGCATTTT. Translation: CASSLWGPHQPQHF.

This chain connects TRBV29-1 to TRBJ2-4, with D uncertain. CDR3 length equals 13 residues. CDR1 is SQVTM, CDR2 ANQGSEA, per germline. The V gene lost 5 bases and the J gene lost 1 base, with 9 bases spanning the gap. CDR3 nucleotides: TGCAGCGTTATGGCTCCGGCCAAAAACATTCAGTACTTC. It is translated as CSVMAPAKNIQYF.

V is TRBV2 and J is TRBJ2-5; D gene uncertain. V shed 7 bases and J shed 5 bases, with 5 bases lying between them. Germline CDR1 and CDR2: SNHLY and FYNNEI. The CDR3 loop spans 10 amino acids. The CDR3 protein is CASTLETQYF. The CDR3 bases are TGTGCCAGCACCCTTGAGACCCAGTACTTC.

The chain employs TRBV30 and TRBJ2-7; D perhaps matches TRBD1 (6 bases). The CDR3 length is 12 residues. The germline V and J ends were trimmed by 5 bases and 1 base, with 9 bases remaining between them. Looked up from germline, CDR1 is GTSNPN and CDR2 is SVGIG (reference sequence). CDR3 residues: CAWGDKSYEQYF. The CDR3 coding sequence is TGTGCCTGGGGGGACAAGTCCTACGAGCAGTACTTC.

This clone was observed a few times. The chain combines TRBV7-9 with TRBJ1-4; D is unresolved. Per the germline V gene, CDR1 is SEHNR and CDR2 is FQNEAQ (reference sequence). V was shortened by 5 bases and J by 8 bases, with 15 bases between the two germline ends. The CDR3 is 14 residues long. The CDR3 DNA follows: TGTGCCAGCAGCCCCCCAACCCAGGCGGAAAAACTGTTTTTT. It yields the protein CASSPPTQAEKLFF.

This chain links TRBV1 with TRBJ2-4. TRBV1 is a known pseudogene. This CDR3 contains 14 residues. CDR3 DNA: TGCACCAGCAGCCAAGGGGGGGCCAAAAACATTCAGTACTTC. Protein product: CTSSQGGAKNIQYF.

This chain uses TRBV13 with TRBJ2-1, with TRBD2 matching 11 bases. CDR3 length: 16 amino acids. CDR1 and CDR2 (germline): PRHDT, FYEKMQ (reference sequence). Trimming cost V 1 base and J 4 bases; bases outside gene matches: 3. The CDR3 loop is CASSLVTSGDYNEQFF. For the CDR3, the DNA is TGTGCCAGCAGCTTAGTGACTAGCGGGGATTACAATGAGCAGTTCTTC.

The V gene is TRBV27, the J gene TRBJ2-7; no clear D. CDR1 is MNHEY and CDR2 is SMNVEV in the germline V gene (reference sequence). The V end lost 1 base, the J end lost 2 bases, and 15 bases lay between the germline ends. There are 16 residues in the CDR3. The CDR3 sequence is CASSLWSGWRTYEQYF. DNA of the CDR3: TGTGCCAGCAGTTTATGGTCCGGGTGGAGAACCTACGAGCAGTACTTC.

The chain employs TRBV6-5 and TRBJ2-4; maybe TRBD2 (5 bases). The V gene lost 7 bases and the J gene lost 6 bases, with 19 bases spanning the gap. The CDR3 consists of 15 residues. Germline CDR1 is MNHEY and CDR2 is SVGAGI. The CDR3 loop reads CASKIHGEFGNIQYF. Written as DNA, the CDR3 is TGTGCCAGCAAAATCCACGGGGAATTTGGAAACATTCAGTACTTC.

The chain has TRBV27 and TRBJ2-2, with D possibly matching TRBD1 (5 bases). CDR3 length: 13 residues. Trimming left V 7 bases short and J 6 bases short, with 12 bases between. Germline V gene lookup returns CDR1 MNHEY and CDR2 SMNVEV (reference sequence). CDR3 bases: TGTGCCAGCAAAAGGGGTGCGGCCGGGGAGCTGTTTTTT. This translates into CASKRGAAGELFF.

The chain carries TRBV30 and TRBJ2-6, with D tentatively TRBD1 (6 bases). Germline assignment: CDR1 GTSNPN and CDR2 SVGIG (reference sequence). This CDR3 is built from 14 residues. Trimming removed 1 base from V and 4 bases from J, with 8 bases in between. CDR3 DNA: TGTGCCTGGAGTGCAGGGGTCGGGGCCAACGTCCTGACTTTC. It translates to CAWSAGVGANVLTF.

The chain recombines TRBV2 with TRBJ2-4; D not resolved. V lost 7 bases and J lost 8, with 15 bases in between. The CDR3 length is 13 residues. CDR1 SNHLY and CDR2 FYNNEI come from the germline V gene. The CDR3 DNA reads TGTGCCAGCATTGGTCAGACAATAGACATTCAGTACTTC. It translates to CASIGQTIDIQYF.

This clone showed up just a few times. The chain combines TRBV7-6 with TRBJ2-1; TRBD2 matches 10 bases. Germline V gene sequence: CDR1 SGHVS, CDR2 FNYEAQ. The CDR3 loop spans 17 amino acids. V gave up 1 base and J gave up 9 bases; unmatched junction bases: 12. The CDR3 DNA follows: TGTGCCAGCAGCTTAGTGGAGTGGGCTAGCGGGGGTACTGAGCAGTTCTTC. Amino acids: CASSLVEWASGGTEQFF.

The chain uses TRBV5-6 and TRBJ1-6, with D uncertain. The CDR3 runs 12 residues. CDR1 and CDR2 (germline): SGHDT, YYEEEE. The V end lost 5 bases, the J end lost 7 bases, and 7 bases lay between the germline ends. DNA of the CDR3: TGTGCCAGCAGGGTGGGGAATTCACCCCTCCACTTT. It specifies CASRVGNSPLHF.

CDR3 residues: CASSSGQGTYGYTF. In DNA, the CDR3 is TGTGCCAGCAGTTCGGGACAGGGGACCTATGGCTACACCTTC. The chain has TRBV2 and TRBJ1-2; TRBD1 aligns across 10 bases. The ends lost 5 bases at V and 4 bases at J; junction bases unmatched: 4. The CDR3 is 14 amino acids. Germline V gene sequence: CDR1 SNHLY, CDR2 FYNNEI.

This clone has a handful of counts. The chain links TRBV19 to TRBJ1-2; TRBD1 agrees at 7 bases. Germline CDR1 is LNHDA and CDR2 is SQIVND (reference sequence). V was pared by 5 bases and J by 9 bases, with 3 bases of the junction left unmatched. The CDR3 totals 11 residues. The CDR3 here is CASSLGQRYTF. CDR3 DNA: TGTGCCAGTAGTTTGGGACAGCGCTACACCTTC. Full variable domain (rest looked up from reference TRBV19 and TRBJ1-2): DGGITQSPKYLFRKEGQNVTLSCEQNLNHDAMYWYRQDPGQGLRLIYYSQIVNDFQKGDIAEGYSVSREKKESFPLTVTSAQKNPTAFYLCASSLGQRYTFGSGTRLTVV.

This clone was observed a few times. The chain is built from TRBV5-1 and TRBJ1-1; 9 nucleotides agree with TRBD1. V shed 2 bases, J shed 0 bases, and the junction held 11 bases outside the gene matches. The germline V gene has CDR1 SGHRS and CDR2 YFSETQ. CDR3 length equals 18 residues. Written as DNA, the CDR3 is TGCGCCAGCAGCTTATGGAGGCGGACAGGGGTGGTGAACACTGAAGCTTTCTTT. Translating gives CASSLWRRTGVVNTEAFF.

This clone was detected once. The chain employs TRBV20-1 and TRBJ1-2; D uncertain. This CDR3 is built from 11 residues. V was pared by 8 bases and J by 7 bases, with 14 bases between. Germline V gene sequence: CDR1 DFQATT, CDR2 SNEGSKA (reference sequence). CDR3 DNA: TGCAGTCGGCCAGTCTTAGGTGGCTACACCTTC. Its protein product is CSRPVLGGYTF.

This clone was counted only a few times. The gene calls are TRBV11-1 and TRBJ2-1; no clear D gene. Between the trimmed V and J ends, which lost 3 bases and 0 bases, there was a span of 6 bases. Per germline, CDR1 SGHAT and CDR2 FQDESV (reference sequence). The length of the CDR3 is 14 residues. CDR3 in amino acids: CASSLPSSYNEQFF. CDR3 bases: TGTGCCAGCAGCTTGCCGAGCTCCTACAATGAGCAGTTCTTC.

This clone appeared a few times. The chain uses TRBV13 and TRBJ2-1; D is perhaps TRBD1 (6 bases). The V gene's germline CDR1 is PRHDT and CDR2 FYEKMQ (reference sequence). This CDR3 spans 17 amino acids. The V end was cut by 3 bases, the J end by 2 bases, with 17 bases between. The CDR3 here is CASSFGEGDGTYNEQFF. DNA of the CDR3: TGTGCCAGCAGCTTCGGAGAGGGGGACGGAACCTACAATGAGCAGTTCTTC. The full variable domain, its missing parts supplied by reference TRBV13 and TRBJ2-1, is AAGVIQSPRHLIKEKRETATLKCYPIPRHDTVYWYQQGPGQDPQFLISFYEKMQSDKGSIPDRFSAQQFSDYHSELNMSSLELGDSALYFCASSFGEGDGTYNEQFFGPGTRLTVL.

The sample holds a few counts of this clone. The rearrangement uses TRBV6-5 and TRBJ2-1; D not resolved. V lost 8 bases to trimming and J lost 5 bases, with 7 bases between them. CDR3 length: 11 residues. Germline CDR1 MNHEY, CDR2 SVGAGI. DNA of the CDR3: TGTGCCAGCGGTCGGAACAATGAGCAGTTCTTC. Encoded protein: CASGRNNEQFF.

The genes are TRBV11-2 and TRBJ2-3; TRBD1 might be the D (7 bases). V lost 5 bases, J lost 9 bases, and 30 bases lay in between. Germline CDR1 and CDR2: SGHAT and FQNNGV. The CDR3 is 18 amino acids. The CDR3 protein is CASSRTGIAVPRVQTQYF. Written as DNA, the CDR3 is TGTGCCAGCAGCAGGACAGGTATAGCGGTCCCAAGGGTGCAAACGCAGTATTTT.